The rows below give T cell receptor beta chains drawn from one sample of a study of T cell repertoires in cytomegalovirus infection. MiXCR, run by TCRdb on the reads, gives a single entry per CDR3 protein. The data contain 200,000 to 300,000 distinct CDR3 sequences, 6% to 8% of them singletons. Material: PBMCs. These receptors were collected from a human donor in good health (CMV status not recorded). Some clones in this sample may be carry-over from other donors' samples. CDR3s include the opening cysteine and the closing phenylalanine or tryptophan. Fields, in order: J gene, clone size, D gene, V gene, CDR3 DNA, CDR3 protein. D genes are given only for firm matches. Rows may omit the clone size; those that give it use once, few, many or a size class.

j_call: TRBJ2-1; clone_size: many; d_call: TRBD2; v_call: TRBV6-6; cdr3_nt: TGTGCCAGCAGTTACGAGACTAGCGGGGTCTACAATGAGCAGTTCTTC; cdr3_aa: CASSYETSGVYNEQFF
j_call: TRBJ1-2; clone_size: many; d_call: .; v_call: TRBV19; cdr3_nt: TGTGCCAGTAGTCGACACTCTTTTGGGGCGAATGGCTACACCTTC; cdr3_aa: CASSRHSFGANGYTF
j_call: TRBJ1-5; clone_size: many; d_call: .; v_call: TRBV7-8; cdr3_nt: TGTGCCAGCAGCTTCCAACGGGGAAATCAGCCCCAGCATTTT; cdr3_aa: CASSFQRGNQPQHF
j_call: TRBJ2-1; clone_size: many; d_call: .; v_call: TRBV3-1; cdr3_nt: TGTGCCAGCAGCCAATTGAATTTCAATAAACTCTTC; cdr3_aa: CASSQLNFNKLF
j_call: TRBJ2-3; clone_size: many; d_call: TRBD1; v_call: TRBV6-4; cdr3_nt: TGTGCCAGCAGTGTAGGACAGGGGGCGTCAGATACGCAGTATTTT; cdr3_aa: CASSVGQGASDTQYF
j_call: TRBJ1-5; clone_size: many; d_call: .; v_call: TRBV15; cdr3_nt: TGTGCCACCAGCAAGGTAGATCAGCCCCAGCATTTT; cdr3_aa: CATSKVDQPQHF
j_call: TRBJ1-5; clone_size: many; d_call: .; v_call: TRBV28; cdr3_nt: TGTGCCTCCCGCGGGGGACCTCAGCCCCAGCATTTT; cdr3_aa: CASRGGPQPQHF
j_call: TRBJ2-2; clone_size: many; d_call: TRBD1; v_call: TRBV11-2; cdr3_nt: TGTGCCAGCAGCTCACTCTCGGGACAGGGGGCCGGGGAGCTGTTTTTT; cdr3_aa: CASSSLSGQGAGELFF
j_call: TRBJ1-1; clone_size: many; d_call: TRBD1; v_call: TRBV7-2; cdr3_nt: TGTGCCAGCAGGAGGCAGGGGGCTGGAAACACTGAAGCTTTCTTT; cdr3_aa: CASRRQGAGNTEAFF
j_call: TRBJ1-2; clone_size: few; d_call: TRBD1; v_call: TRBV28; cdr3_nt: TGTGCCAGCAGTCGACAGGGTGGAAGGTATGGCTACACCTTC; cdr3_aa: CASSRQGGRYGYTF
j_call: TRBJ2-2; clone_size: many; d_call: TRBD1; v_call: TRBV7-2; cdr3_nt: TGTGCCAGCATACAAGACAGGGCCGGCACCGGGGAGCTGTTTTTT; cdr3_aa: CASIQDRAGTGELFF
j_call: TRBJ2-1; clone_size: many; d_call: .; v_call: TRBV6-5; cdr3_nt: TGTGCCAGCAGTTCCGGGACCACAATTAGTTTAATTCGCGAGCAGTTCTTC; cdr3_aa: CASSSGTTISLIREQFF
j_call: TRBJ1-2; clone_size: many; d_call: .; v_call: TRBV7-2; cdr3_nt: TGTGCCAGCAGCCTCCGACAGAGCTATGGCTACACCTTC; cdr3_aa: CASSLRQSYGYTF
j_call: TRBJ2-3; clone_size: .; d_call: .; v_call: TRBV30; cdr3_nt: TGTGCCTGGAGTGGCGGTTTCGGGAACAGGCGCACAGATACGCAGTATTTT; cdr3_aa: CAWSGGFGNRRTDTQYF
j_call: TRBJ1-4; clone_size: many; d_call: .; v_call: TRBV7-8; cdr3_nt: TGTGCCAGCATGGGAGCAACTAATGAAAAACTGTTTTTT; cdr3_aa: CASMGATNEKLFF
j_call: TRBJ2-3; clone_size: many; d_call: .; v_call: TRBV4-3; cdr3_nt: TGCGCCAGCAGCCAAGGGGGGGCTGATGCAGATACGCAGTATTTT; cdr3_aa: CASSQGGADADTQYF
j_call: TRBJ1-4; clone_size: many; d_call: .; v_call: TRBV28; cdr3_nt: TGTGCCAGCAGTGTGTGGGGGGCGTCTAATGAAAAACTGTTTTTT; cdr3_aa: CASSVWGASNEKLFF
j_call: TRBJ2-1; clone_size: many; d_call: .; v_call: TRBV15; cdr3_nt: TGTGCCACCAGCAGAGATCTGGCGGGTAGAAGGCTGGGGCAGTTCTTC; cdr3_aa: CATSRDLAGRRLGQFF
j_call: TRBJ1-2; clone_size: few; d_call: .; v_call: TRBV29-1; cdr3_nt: TGCAGCGTGGACCGGGGATATCTGTATGGCTACACCTTC; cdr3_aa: CSVDRGYLYGYTF
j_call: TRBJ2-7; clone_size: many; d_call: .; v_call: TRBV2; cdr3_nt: TGTGCCAGCAGTCCACAGGGAACCGAGCAGTACTTC; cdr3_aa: CASSPQGTEQYF
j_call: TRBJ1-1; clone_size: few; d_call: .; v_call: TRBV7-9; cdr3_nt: TGTGCCAGCAGCTTAGTGGTGTCTAAGAACACTGAAGCTTTCTTT; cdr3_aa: CASSLVVSKNTEAFF
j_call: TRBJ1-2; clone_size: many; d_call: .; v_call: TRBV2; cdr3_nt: TGTGCCAGCACTGGGAAGGTTAAAACCTTC; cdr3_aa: CASTGKVKTF